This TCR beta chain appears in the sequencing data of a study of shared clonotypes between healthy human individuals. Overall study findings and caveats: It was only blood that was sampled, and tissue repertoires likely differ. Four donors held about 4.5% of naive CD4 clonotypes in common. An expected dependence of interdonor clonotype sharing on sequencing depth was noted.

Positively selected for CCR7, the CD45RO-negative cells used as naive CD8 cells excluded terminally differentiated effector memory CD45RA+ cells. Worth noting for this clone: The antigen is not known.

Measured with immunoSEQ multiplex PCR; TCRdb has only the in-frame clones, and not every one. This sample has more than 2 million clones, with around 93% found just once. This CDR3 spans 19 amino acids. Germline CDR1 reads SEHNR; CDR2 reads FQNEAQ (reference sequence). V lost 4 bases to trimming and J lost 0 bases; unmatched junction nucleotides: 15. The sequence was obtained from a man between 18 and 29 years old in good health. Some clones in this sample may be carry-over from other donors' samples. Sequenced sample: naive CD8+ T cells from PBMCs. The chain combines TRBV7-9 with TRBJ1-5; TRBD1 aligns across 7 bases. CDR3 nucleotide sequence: TGTGCCAGCAGCTCGAATACTGGACAGGCGCGACATAGCAATCAGCCCCAGCATTTT. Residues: CASSSNTGQARHSNQPQHF.